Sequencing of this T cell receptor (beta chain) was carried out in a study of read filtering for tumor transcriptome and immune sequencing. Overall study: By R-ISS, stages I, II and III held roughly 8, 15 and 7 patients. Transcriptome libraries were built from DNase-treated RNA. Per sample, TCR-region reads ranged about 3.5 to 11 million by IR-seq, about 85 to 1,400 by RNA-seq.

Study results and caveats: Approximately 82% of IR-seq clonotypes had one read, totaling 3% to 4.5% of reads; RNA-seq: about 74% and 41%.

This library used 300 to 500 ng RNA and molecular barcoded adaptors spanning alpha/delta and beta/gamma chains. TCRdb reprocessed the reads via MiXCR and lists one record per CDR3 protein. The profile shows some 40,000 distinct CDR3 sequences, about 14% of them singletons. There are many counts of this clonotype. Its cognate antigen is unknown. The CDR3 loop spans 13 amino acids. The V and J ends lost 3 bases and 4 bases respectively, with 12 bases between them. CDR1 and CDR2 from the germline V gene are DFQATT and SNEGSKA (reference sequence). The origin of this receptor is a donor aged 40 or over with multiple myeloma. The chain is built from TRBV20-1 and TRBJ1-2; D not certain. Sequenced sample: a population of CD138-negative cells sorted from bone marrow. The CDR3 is CSARSTVSYGYTF. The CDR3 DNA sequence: TGCAGTGCTAGGTCTACAGTCAGCTATGGCTACACCTTC.